This is a list of T cell receptor beta chains from one sample in a study of cytomegalovirus exposure and HLA in healthy donors. Produced via immunoSEQ multiplex PCR; TCRdb's table is partial and in-frame only. The table lists about 92,000 clones, under 95% of them singletons. Sequenced: PBMCs. Receptors originate from a woman under 40 in good health and CMV-seropositive. Each CDR3 is given with its conserved first and last residue. The D gene is left open where the match is weak. Clone size is given for some rows only: seen once, a few or many times, or a class if the clone is expanded.

v_call	j_call	d_call	clone_size	cdr3_aa	cdr3_nt
TRBV28	TRBJ2-7	TRBD2	.	CASGGSGPGKYEQYF	TGTGCCAGCGGGGGTAGCGGGCCGGGGAAATACGAGCAGTACTTC
TRBV7-7	TRBJ2-5	.	.	CASSSRVVSETQYF	TGTGCCAGCAGCTCCAGGGTCGTCTCGGAGACCCAGTACTTC
TRBV5-1	TRBJ2-7	TRBD1	.	CASRRGQGASYEQYF	TGCGCCAGCAGGCGGGGACAGGGGGCCTCCTACGAGCAGTACTTC
TRBV7-9	TRBJ2-1	TRBD2	.	CASSLGSGGDYNEQFF	TGTGCCAGCAGCTTAGGAAGCGGGGGGGACTACAATGAGCAGTTCTTC
TRBV4-1	TRBJ2-7	TRBD1	.	CASSVKTGVYEQYF	TGCGCCAGCTCCGTGAAAACAGGGGTTTACGAGCAGTACTTC
TRBV4-3	TRBJ1-4	TRBD1	.	CASSPTGVEKLFF	TGCGCCAGCAGCCCGACAGGGGTTGAAAAACTGTTTTTT
TRBV4-1	TRBJ1-1	.	.	CASSQGHSAEAFF	TGCGCCAGCAGCCAAGGACATAGCGCTGAAGCTTTCTTT
TRBV21-1	TRBJ2-3	.	.	CASSKAGQELCPGLAAYTDTQYF	TGTGCCAGCAGCAAAGCCGGACAGGAGCTTTGTCCGGGACTAGCGGCATACACAGATACGCAGTATTTT
TRBV29-1	TRBJ2-1	TRBD2	.	CSVDGTSSYNEQFF	TGCAGCGTCGACGGGACTAGCTCCTACAATGAGCAGTTCTTC
TRBV19	TRBJ1-5	TRBD1	once	CASSVDRGLNQPQHF	TGTGCCAGTAGCGTAGACAGGGGGCTTAATCAGCCCCAGCATTTT
TRBV14	TRBJ2-1	.	.	CASSHQGNEQFF	TGTGCCAGCAGCCACCAGGGCAATGAGCAGTTCTTC
TRBV10-3	TRBJ2-3	TRBD2	.	CAISDPTSGTDTQYF	TGTGCCATCAGTGACCCGACTAGCGGGACAGATACGCAGTATTTT
TRBV29-1	TRBJ2-2	.	.	CSVEGDGTGELFF	TGCAGCGTCGAGGGGGACGGCACCGGGGAGCTGTTTTTT
TRBV6-5	TRBJ1-1	.	.	CASSYSRVPNTEAFF	TGTGCCAGCAGTTACTCGAGAGTACCGAACACTGAAGCTTTCTTT
TRBV7-8	TRBJ2-5	TRBD2	once	CASSLGPGLAGVETQYF	TGTGCCAGCAGCCTGGGGCCGGGACTAGCGGGAGTTGAGACCCAGTACTTC
TRBV6-5	TRBJ2-2	.	.	CASSYGSDTGELFF	TGTGCCAGCAGTTATGGGAGTGACACCGGGGAGCTGTTTTTT
TRBV5-6	TRBJ2-3	.	.	CASSFLTSGTDTQYF	TGTGCCAGCAGCTTTCTCACTAGTGGCACAGATACGCAGTATTTT
TRBV18	TRBJ2-7	TRBD2	.	CASSPRLAGSREQYF	TGTGCCAGCTCACCTCGACTAGCGGGATCTCGTGAGCAGTACTTC
TRBV5-1	TRBJ1-2	.	.	CASSLDRSRGYTF	TGCGCCAGCAGCTTGGACAGGAGTCGAGGCTACACCTTC
TRBV6-5	TRBJ2-1	TRBD2	.	CASSPRRRGGEQFF	TGTGCCAGCAGTCCACGCCGGCGGGGAGGGGAGCAGTTCTTC
TRBV27	TRBJ2-7	.	.	CASRKTVLGPSEQYF	TGTGCCAGCAGGAAGACAGTCTTAGGTCCCTCCGAGCAGTACTTC
TRBV6-5	TRBJ2-3	.	.	CASSPTKSDTQYF	TGTGCCAGCAGTCCTACGAAATCAGATACGCAGTATTTT
TRBV7-2	TRBJ1-1	.	.	CASGEGVNTEAFF	TGTGCCTCTGGGGAGGGGGTGAACACTGAAGCTTTCTTT
TRBV19	TRBJ2-5	.	.	CASSPGVRETQYF	TGTGCCAGTTCTCCGGGGGTCCGGGAGACCCAGTACTTC
TRBV19	TRBJ2-7	TRBD2	.	CASQRSGTSYEQYF	TGTGCCAGTCAGAGGAGCGGGACCTCCTACGAGCAGTACTTC
TRBV6-5	TRBJ2-2	.	.	CASSYSAGVVRELFF	TGTGCCAGCAGTTACTCGGCGGGTGTCGTGAGGGAGCTGTTTTTT
TRBV7-9	TRBJ2-1	TRBD2	.	CASSRTSGMGNEQFF	TGTGCCAGCAGCCGGACTAGCGGGATGGGTAATGAGCAGTTCTTC
TRBV2	TRBJ1-1	.	.	CASKAGVPTEAFF	TGTGCCAGCAAGGCAGGGGTCCCGACTGAAGCTTTCTTT
TRBV9	TRBJ2-7	.	.	CASSVVRSYEQYF	TGTGCCAGCAGCGTAGTTAGATCCTACGAGCAGTACTTC
TRBV2	TRBJ2-3	TRBD2	.	CASSGTSGSFADTQYF	TGTGCCAGCAGTGGGACTAGCGGGAGTTTCGCAGATACGCAGTATTTT
TRBV6-1	TRBJ2-7	.	.	CASIQSGYTYEQYF	TGTGCCAGCATTCAAAGCGGATACACCTACGAGCAGTACTTC
TRBV27	TRBJ1-1	.	.	CASSLAPPSRGFNTEAFF	TGTGCCAGCAGTTTAGCCCCCCCTTCCAGGGGATTTAACACTGAAGCTTTCTTT
TRBV19	TRBJ1-5	TRBD1	once	CASSIEQQGALGNQPQHF	TGTGCCAGTAGTATAGAGCAACAGGGGGCGCTGGGCAATCAGCCCCAGCATTTT
TRBV18	TRBJ1-1	.	.	CASSPQGRLAEAFF	TGTGCCAGCTCCCCCCAGGGCCGATTAGCTGAAGCTTTCTTT
TRBV27	TRBJ1-1	.	.	CASSYTGKNTEAFF	TGTGCCAGCAGTTATACGGGGAAGAACACTGAAGCTTTCTTT
TRBV28	TRBJ2-3	.	.	CASSPPSDFRVADTQYF	TGTGCCAGCAGTCCACCCTCGGACTTCCGAGTCGCAGATACGCAGTATTTT
TRBV19	TRBJ2-3	.	.	CASSTAGISTDTQYF	TGTGCCAGTAGTACGGCAGGGATTAGCACAGATACGCAGTATTTT
TRBV29-1	TRBJ2-1	.	.	CSAKAGPNEQFF	TGCAGCGCCAAAGCGGGTCCTAATGAGCAGTTCTTC
TRBV7-2	TRBJ2-3	TRBD1	.	CASSLYFRGGTGDTQYF	TGTGCCAGCAGCTTATACTTTCGCGGCGGGACAGGCGATACGCAGTATTTT
TRBV28	TRBJ2-1	TRBD2	.	CASSSAGGRAEQFF	TGTGCCAGCAGTTCTGCGGGAGGGCGTGCTGAGCAGTTCTTC
TRBV5-4	TRBJ2-3	TRBD2	.	CASPGTSGSKDSDTQYF	TGTGCCAGCCCCGGGACTAGCGGGAGCAAGGATTCAGATACGCAGTATTTT
TRBV11-3	TRBJ2-1	.	once	CASSLGAGAYNEQFF	TGTGCCAGCAGCTTAGGGGCAGGGGCCTACAATGAGCAGTTCTTC
TRBV6-1	TRBJ2-7	TRBD1	.	CASSEAPRTGAYEQYF	TGTGCCAGCAGTGAAGCTCCGAGGACAGGTGCCTACGAGCAGTACTTC
TRBV28	TRBJ2-7	.	.	CASSVVLSYEQYF	TGTGCCAGCAGTGTAGTGCTCTCCTACGAGCAGTACTTC
TRBV18	TRBJ1-4	.	.	CASSPRSVEKLFF	TGTGCCAGCTCACCACGCTCAGTCGAAAAACTGTTTTTT
TRBV19	TRBJ2-2	.	.	CASSSGGARELFF	TGTGCCAGTAGTAGTGGAGGGGCGAGGGAGCTGTTTTTT
TRBV9	TRBJ1-4	TRBD1	.	CASSGSGQFDEKLFF	TGTGCCAGCAGCGGATCGGGACAGTTTGATGAAAAACTGTTTTTT
TRBV11-2	TRBJ1-3	TRBD1	.	CASSALTGVAGNTIYF	TGTGCCAGCAGCGCCCTGACAGGGGTCGCTGGAAACACCATATATTTT
TRBV7-2	TRBJ2-7	.	.	CASSSRPKSSYEQYF	TGTGCCAGCAGCTCCAGGCCGAAGAGCTCCTACGAGCAGTACTTC
TRBV7-2	TRBJ2-1	TRBD2	.	CASSPGLAGGNEQFF	TGTGCCAGCAGCCCCGGACTAGCGGGGGGCAATGAGCAGTTCTTC
TRBV11-3	TRBJ2-2	.	.	CASSPGVAERDGELFF	TGTGCCAGCAGCCCAGGGGTGGCAGAAAGGGACGGGGAGCTGTTTTTT
TRBV18	TRBJ2-3	.	.	CASSPRGKTDTQYF	TGTGCCAGCTCACCACGCGGGAAGACAGATACGCAGTATTTT
TRBV4-3	TRBJ2-1	TRBD2	.	CASSQTSGKQSEQFF	TGCGCCAGCAGCCAGACTAGCGGGAAGCAGAGTGAGCAGTTCTTC
TRBV5-4	TRBJ1-2	.	.	CASSLGMSANYGYTF	TGTGCCAGCAGCTTGGGGATGAGCGCTAACTATGGCTACACCTTC
TRBV19	TRBJ2-7	TRBD1	.	CATRDRGTYEQYF	TGTGCCACCAGGGACAGGGGAACCTACGAGCAGTACTTC
TRBV30	TRBJ1-5	.	.	CAWSTDNNQPQHF	TGTGCCTGGAGTACGGACAACAATCAGCCCCAGCATTTT